This T cell receptor (beta chain) was captured in a study of blood T cell repertoires in COVID-19. As for the study in general: COVID-19 samples collected from the United States, Italy and Spain covered acute and convalescent phases. In each case, the material was cDNA or gDNA derived from T cells, B-cell-depleted T cells, or PBMCs.

Under the authors' procedure: Cell counts per sample came from amplifying reference gene primers. TCRdb keeps only in-frame clones here, not all; method: immunoSEQ multiplex PCR. D and trimming were read from the DNA, whereas the V and J calls and clone size are those reported in that table. The sample gives fewer than 250,000 clones, about 90% of which show up once; more than 0.95% is in the top ten. The sample consisted of peripheral blood. This TCR derives from a man aged 25 to 40 with acute or convalescent COVID-19.

The CDR3 nucleotides read TGTGCCAGCAGCTTGAAGCTAAGTACTTTCTCTAGTGGTGAGCAGTTCTTC. This sequence encodes CASSLKLSTFSSGEQFF. This chain connects TRBV5-6 to TRBJ2-1; no firm D call. Trimming cost V 1 base and J 9 bases, with 23 bases left between them. The CDR3 length is 17 residues. Germline CDR1 reads SGHDT; CDR2 reads YYEEEE. Supplemented by reference TRBV5-6 and TRBJ2-1, the full variable domain reads DAGVTQSPTHLIKTRGQQVTLRCSPKSGHDTVSWYQQALGQGPQFIFQYYEEEERQRGNFPDRFSGHQFPNYSSELNVNALLLGDSALYLCASSLKLSTFSSGEQFFGPGTRLTVL.